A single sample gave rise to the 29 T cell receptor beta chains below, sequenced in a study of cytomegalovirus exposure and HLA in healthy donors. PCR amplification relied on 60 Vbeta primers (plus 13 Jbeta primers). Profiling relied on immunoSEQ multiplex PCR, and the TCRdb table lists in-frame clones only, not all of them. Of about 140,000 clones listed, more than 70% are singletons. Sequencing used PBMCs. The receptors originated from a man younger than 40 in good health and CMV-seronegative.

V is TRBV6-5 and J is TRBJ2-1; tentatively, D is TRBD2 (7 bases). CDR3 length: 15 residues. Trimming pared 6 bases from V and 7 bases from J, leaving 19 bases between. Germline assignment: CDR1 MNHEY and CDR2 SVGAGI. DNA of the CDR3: TGTGCCAGCAGCCCCTGGGGGGGGGCGCCTAATGAGCAGTTCTTC. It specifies CASSPWGGAPNEQFF.

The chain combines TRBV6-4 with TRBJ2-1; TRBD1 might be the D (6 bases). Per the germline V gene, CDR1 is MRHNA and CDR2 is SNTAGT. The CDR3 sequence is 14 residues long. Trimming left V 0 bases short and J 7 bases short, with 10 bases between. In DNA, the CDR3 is TGTGCCAGCAGTGACTCGGGGGCTTCAAATGAGCAGTTCTTC. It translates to CASSDSGASNEQFF.

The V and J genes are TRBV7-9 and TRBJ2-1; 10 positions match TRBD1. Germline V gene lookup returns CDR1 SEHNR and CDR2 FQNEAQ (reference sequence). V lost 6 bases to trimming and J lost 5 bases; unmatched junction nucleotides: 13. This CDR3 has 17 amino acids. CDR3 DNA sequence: TGTGCCAGCAGGCATACATCGACCGGGACAGGGGACAATGAGCAGTTCTTC. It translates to CASRHTSTGTGDNEQFF.

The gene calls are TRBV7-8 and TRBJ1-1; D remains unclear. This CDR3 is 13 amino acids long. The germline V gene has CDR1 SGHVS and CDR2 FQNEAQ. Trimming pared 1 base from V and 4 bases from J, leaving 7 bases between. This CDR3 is CASSLEGSTEAFF. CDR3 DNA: TGTGCCAGCAGCTTAGAAGGGAGCACTGAAGCTTTCTTT.

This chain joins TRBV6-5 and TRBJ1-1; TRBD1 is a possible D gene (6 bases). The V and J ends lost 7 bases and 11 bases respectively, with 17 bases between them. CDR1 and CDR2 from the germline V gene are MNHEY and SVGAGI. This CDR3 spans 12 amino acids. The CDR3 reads CASTVGGLSAFF. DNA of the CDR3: TGTGCCAGCACCGTTGGGGGCCTTAGCGCTTTCTTT.

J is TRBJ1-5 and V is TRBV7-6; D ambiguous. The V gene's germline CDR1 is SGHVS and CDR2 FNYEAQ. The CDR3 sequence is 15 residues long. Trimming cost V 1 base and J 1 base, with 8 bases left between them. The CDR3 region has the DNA TGTGCCAGCAGCTTAGGGGGAGGAAGCAATCAGCCCCAGCATTTT. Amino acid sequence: CASSLGGGSNQPQHF.

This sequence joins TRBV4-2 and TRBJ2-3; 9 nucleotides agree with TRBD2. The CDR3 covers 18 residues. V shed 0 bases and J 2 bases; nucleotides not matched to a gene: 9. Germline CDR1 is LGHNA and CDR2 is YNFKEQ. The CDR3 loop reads CASSQDGSGSVATDTQYF. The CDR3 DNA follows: TGTGCCAGCAGCCAAGACGGTAGCGGGAGTGTGGCCACAGATACGCAGTATTTT.

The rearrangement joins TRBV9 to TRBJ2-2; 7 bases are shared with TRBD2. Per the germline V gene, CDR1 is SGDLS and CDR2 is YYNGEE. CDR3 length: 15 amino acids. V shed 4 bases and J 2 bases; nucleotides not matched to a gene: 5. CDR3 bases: TGTGCCAGCAGCCCCGGGACTACCAACACCGGGGAGCTGTTTTTT. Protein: CASSPGTTNTGELFF.

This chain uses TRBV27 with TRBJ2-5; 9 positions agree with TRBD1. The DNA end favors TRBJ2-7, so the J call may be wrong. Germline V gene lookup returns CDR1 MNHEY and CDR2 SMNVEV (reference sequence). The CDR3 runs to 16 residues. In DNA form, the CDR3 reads TGTGCCAGCAGTCTCAGGGCTCGGGACAGGGCCTACGAGCAGTACTTC. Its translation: CASSLRARDRAYEQYF.

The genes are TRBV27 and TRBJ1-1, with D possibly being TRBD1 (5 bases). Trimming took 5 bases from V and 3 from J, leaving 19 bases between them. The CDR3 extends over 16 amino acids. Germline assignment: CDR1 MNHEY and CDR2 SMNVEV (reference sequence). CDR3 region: CASSRPLLPGDTEAFF. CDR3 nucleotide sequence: TGTGCCAGCAGTCGCCCGCTCCTACCGGGGGACACTGAAGCTTTCTTT.

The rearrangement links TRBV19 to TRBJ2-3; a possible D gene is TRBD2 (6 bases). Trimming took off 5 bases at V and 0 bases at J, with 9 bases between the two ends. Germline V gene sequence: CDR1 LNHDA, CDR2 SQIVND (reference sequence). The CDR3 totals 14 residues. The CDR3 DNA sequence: TGTGCCAGTAGTGCTAGCGCCAGCACAGATACGCAGTATTTT. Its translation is CASSASASTDTQYF. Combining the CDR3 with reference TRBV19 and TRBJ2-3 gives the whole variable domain DGGITQSPKYLFRKEGQNVTLSCEQNLNHDAMYWYRQDPGQGLRLIYYSQIVNDFQKGDIAEGYSVSREKKESFPLTVTSAQKNPTAFYLCASSASASTDTQYFGPGTRLTVL.

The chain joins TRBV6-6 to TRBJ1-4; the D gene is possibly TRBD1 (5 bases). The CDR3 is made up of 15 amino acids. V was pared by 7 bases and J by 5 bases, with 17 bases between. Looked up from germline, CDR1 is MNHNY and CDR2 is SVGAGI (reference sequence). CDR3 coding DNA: TGTGCCAGCAACGCTCCAGGGTCCGGGAATGAAAAACTGTTTTTT. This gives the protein CASNAPGSGNEKLFF.

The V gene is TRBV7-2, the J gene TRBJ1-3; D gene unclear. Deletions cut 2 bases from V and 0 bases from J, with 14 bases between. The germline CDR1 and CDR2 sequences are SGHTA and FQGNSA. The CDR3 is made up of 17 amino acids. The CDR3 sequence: CASSLTSRGSSGNTIYF. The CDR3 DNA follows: TGTGCCAGCAGCTTAACCTCCCGAGGGAGCTCTGGAAACACCATATATTTT.

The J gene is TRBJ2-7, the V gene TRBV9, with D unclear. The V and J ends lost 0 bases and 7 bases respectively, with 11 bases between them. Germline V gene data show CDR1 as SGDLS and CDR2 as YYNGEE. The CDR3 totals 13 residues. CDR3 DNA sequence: TGTGCCAGCAGCGTAGAGGTTCGAGGTGAGCAGTACTTC. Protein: CASSVEVRGEQYF.

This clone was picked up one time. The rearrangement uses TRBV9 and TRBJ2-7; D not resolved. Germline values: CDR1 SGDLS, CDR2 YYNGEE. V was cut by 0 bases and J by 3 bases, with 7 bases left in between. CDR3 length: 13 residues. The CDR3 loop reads CASSVATGYEQYF. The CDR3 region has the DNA TGTGCCAGCAGCGTAGCTACCGGCTACGAGCAGTACTTC.

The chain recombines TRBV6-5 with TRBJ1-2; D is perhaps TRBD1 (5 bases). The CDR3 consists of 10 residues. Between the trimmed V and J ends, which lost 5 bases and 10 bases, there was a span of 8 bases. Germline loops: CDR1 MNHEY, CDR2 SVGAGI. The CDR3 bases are TGTGCCAGCAGTGAAGGGGTCTACACCTTC. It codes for CASSEGVYTF.

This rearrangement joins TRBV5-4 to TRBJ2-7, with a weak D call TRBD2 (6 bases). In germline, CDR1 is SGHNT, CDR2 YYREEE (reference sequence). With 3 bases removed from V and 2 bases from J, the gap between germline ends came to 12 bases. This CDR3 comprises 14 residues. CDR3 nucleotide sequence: TGTGCCAGCAGCTCAGAGCGGGCAGCCTACGAGCAGTACTTC. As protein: CASSSERAAYEQYF.

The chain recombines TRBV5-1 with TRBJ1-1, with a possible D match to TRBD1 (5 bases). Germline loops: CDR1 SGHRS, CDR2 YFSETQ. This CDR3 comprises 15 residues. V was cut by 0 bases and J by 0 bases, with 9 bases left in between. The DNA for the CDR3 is TGCGCCAGCAGCTTGGCATCAGGGATGAACACTGAAGCTTTCTTT. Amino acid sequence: CASSLASGMNTEAFF.

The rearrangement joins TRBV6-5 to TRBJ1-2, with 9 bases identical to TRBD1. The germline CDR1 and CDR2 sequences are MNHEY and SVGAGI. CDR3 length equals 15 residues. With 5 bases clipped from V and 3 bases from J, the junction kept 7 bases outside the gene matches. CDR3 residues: CASSPYRGLYYGYTF. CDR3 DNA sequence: TGTGCCAGCAGTCCATACAGGGGGCTCTACTATGGCTACACCTTC.

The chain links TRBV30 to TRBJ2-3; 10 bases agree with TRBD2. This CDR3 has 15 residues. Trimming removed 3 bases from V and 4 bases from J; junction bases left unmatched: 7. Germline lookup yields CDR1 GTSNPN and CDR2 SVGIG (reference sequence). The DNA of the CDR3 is TGTGCCTGGAGCCCGGGACTAGCGATTTCAGATACGCAGTATTTT. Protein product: CAWSPGLAISDTQYF.

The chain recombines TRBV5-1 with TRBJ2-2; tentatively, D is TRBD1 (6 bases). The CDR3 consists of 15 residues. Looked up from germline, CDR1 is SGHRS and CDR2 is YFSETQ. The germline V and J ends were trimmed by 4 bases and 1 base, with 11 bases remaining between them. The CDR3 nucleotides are TGCGCCAGCAGCCCAGGGGCCCTGAACACCGGGGAGCTGTTTTTT. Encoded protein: CASSPGALNTGELFF.

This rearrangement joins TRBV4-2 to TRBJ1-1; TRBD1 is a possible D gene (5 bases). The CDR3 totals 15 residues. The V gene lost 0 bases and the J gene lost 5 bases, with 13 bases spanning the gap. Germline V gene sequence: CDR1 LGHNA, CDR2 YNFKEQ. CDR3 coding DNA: TGTGCCAGCAGCCAAGAGACCATGGGGCGAACTGAAGCTTTCTTT. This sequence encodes CASSQETMGRTEAFF.

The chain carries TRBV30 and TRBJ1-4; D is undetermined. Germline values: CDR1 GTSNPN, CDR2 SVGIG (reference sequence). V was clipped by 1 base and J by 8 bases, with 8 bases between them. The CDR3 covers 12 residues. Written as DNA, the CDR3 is TGTGCCTGGAGTGGTCTCGGGGAAAAACTGTTTTTT. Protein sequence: CAWSGLGEKLFF.

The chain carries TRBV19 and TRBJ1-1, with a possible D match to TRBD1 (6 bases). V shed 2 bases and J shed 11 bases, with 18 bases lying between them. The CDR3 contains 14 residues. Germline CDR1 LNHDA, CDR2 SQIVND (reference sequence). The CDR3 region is CASSISAGAKGAFF. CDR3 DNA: TGTGCCAGTAGTATATCGGCAGGGGCAAAGGGGGCTTTCTTT.

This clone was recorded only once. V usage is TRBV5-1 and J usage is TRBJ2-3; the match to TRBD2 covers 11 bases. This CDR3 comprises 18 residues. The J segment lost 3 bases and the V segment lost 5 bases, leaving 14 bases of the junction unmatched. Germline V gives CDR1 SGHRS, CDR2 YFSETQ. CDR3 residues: CASSSGTSGLLGTDTQYF. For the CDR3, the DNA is TGCGCCAGCAGTTCTGGGACTAGCGGCCTTTTGGGAACAGATACGCAGTATTTT. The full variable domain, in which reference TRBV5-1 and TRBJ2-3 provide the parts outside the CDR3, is KAGVTQTPRYLIKTRGQQVTLSCSPISGHRSVSWYQQTPGQGLQFLFEYFSETQRNKGNFPGRFSGRQFSNSRSEMNVSTLELGDSALYLCASSSGTSGLLGTDTQYFGPGTRLTVL.

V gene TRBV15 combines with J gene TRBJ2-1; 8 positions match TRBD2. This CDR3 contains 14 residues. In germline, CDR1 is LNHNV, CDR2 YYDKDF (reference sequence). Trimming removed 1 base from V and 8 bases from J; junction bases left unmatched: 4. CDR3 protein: CATSRGTSSHEQFF. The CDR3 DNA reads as TGTGCCACCAGCAGAGGGACTAGCTCCCATGAGCAGTTCTTC.

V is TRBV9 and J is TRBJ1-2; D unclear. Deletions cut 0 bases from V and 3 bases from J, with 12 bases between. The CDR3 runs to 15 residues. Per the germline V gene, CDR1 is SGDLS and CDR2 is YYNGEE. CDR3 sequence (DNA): TGTGCCAGCAGCGTAGGGACTTCAGGCCACTATGGCTACACCTTC. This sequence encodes CASSVGTSGHYGYTF.

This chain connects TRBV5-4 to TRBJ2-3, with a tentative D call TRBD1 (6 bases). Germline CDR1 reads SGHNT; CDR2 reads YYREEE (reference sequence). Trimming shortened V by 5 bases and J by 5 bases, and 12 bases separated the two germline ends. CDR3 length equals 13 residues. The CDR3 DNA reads TGTGCCAGCAGGTCAGGGGCGAAAGATACGCAGTATTTT. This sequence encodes CASRSGAKDTQYF.

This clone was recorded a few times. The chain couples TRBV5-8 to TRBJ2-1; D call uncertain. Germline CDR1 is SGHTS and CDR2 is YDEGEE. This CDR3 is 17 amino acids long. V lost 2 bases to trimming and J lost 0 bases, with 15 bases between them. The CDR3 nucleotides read TGTGCCAGCAGCTTAATGACGTTACAGAGCTCCTACAATGAGCAGTTCTTC. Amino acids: CASSLMTLQSSYNEQFF.